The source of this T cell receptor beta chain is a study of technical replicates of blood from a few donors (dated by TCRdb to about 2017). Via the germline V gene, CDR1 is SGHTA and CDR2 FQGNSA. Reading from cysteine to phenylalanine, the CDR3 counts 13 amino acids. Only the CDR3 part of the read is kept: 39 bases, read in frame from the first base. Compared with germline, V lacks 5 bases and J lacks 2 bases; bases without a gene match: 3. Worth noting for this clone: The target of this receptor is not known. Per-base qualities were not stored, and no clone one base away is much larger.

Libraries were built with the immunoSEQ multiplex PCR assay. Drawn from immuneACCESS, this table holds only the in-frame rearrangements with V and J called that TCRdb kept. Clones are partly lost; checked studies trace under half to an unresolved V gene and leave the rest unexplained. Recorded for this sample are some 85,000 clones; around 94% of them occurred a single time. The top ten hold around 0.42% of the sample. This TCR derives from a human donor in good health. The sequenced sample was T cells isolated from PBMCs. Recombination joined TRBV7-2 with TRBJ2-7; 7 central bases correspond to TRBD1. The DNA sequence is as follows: TGTGCCAGCAGCGGGGGACAGACCTACGAGCAGTACTTC. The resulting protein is CASSGGQTYEQYF.